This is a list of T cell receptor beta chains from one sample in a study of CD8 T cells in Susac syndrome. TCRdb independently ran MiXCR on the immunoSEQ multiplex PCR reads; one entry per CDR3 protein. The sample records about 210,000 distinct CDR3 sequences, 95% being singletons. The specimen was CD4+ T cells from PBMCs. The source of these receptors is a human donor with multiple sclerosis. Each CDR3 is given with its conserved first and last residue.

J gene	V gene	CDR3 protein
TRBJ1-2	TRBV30	CAWGYGYTF
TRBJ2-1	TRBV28	CASSLPSNNEQFF
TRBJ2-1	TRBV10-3	CAISVRGPDLSYNEQFF
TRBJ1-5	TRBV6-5	CASRPGTDQPQHF
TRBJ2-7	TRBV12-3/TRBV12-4	CASSPPGVTYEQYF
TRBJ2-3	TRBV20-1	CSARDRAGGLPDTQYF
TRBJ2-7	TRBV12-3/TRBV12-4	CASSLRPGTGAYEQYF
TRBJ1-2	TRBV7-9	CASSARSNYGYTF
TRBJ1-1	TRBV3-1	CASSRATEAFF
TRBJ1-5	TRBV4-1	CASSQDFGRAQPQHF
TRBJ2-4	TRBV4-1	CASSQIRNAKNIQYF
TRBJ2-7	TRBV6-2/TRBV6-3	CASKITASYEQYF
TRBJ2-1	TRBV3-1	CASSPGRGQGNEQFF
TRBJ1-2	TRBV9	CASSVGNNYGYTF
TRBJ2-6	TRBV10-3	CAISRLAGTNVLTF
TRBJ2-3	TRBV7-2	CASSPRRLAPDTQYF
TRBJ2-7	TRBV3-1	CASSLRGLRYEQYF
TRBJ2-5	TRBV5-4	CASSSPTGQETQYF
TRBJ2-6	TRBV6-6	CASRDRVNGANVLTF
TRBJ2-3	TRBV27	CASSTSTRLDTQYF
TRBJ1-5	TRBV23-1	CASSPSDRGLIQPQHF
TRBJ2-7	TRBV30	CAWTDSYEQYF
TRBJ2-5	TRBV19	CASSLRREETQYF
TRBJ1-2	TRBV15	CATSRDGDTSYGYTF
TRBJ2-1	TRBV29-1	CSAEVWVGNEQFF
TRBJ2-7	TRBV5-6	CASSLPPVGGHHEQYF
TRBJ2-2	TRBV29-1	CSVADTGELFF
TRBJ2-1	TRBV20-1	CSASWDADNEQFF
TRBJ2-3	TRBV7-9	CASSSPSGGPTDTQYF
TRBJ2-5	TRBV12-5	CASGPTSLETQYF
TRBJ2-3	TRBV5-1	CASSLGGPSTDTQYF
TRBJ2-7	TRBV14	CASSPKFGGYEQYF
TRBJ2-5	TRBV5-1	CASSLAAGAGSSETQYF
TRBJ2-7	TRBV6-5	CASTNPATGSYEQYF
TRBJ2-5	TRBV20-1	CSATLSGREETQYF
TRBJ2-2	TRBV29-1	CSARGPSSPSGELFF
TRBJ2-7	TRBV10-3	CAIRPRGSDEQYF
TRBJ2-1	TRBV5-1	CASSPSGVHNEQFF
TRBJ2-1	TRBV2	CASSDFRMASNEQFF
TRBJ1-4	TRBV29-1	CSVEGARDEKLFF
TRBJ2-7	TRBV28	CAIRGRSYEQYF
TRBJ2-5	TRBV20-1	CSAFHGRETQYF
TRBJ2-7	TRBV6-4	CASSTLPGESYEQYF
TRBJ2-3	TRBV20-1	CSGTPLSRTDTQYF
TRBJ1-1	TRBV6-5	CASSDSQLTTAVF
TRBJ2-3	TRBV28	CASGLGGGGDTQYF
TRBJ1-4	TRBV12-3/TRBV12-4	CASSTSARGEKLFF
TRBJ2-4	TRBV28	CASRGTLQYF
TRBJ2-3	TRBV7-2	CASSYDRGGDTQYF
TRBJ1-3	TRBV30	CAWSVQGGSGNTIYF
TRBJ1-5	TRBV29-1	CSPRKQGARKEQPQHF
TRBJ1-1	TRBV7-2	CASSPYRTNTEAFF